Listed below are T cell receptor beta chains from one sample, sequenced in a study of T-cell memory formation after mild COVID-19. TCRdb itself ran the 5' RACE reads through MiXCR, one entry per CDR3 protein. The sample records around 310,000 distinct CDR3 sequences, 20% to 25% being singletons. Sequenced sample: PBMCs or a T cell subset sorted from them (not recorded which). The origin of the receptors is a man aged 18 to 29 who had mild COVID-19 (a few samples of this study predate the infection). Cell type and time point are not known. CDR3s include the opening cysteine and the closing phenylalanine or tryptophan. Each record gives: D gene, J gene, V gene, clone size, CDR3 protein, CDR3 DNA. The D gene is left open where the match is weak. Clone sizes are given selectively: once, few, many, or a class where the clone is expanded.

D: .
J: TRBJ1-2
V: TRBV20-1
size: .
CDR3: CSAPRGNYGYTF
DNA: TGCAGTGCGCCGAGAGGAAACTATGGCTACACCTTC

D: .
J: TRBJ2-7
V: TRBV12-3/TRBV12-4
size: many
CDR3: CASSFQGPGEQYF
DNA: TGTGCCAGCAGTTTCCAGGGACCGGGCGAGCAGTACTTC

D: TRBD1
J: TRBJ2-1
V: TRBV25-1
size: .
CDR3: CASNPLGTGATHQFF
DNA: TGTGCCAGCAACCCACTGGGGACAGGGGCTACCCACCAGTTCTTC

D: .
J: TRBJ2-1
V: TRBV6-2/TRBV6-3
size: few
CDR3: CASRSSSGLNEQFF
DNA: TGTGCCAGCAGATCAAGCAGCGGCCTCAATGAGCAGTTCTTC

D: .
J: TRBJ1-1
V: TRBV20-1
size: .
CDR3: CSARVGTDYTEAFF
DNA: TGCAGTGCTAGAGTGGGGACGGACTACACTGAAGCTTTCTTT

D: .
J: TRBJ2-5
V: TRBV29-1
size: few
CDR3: CSVEKGAETQYF
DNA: TGCAGCGTTGAAAAAGGGGCAGAGACCCAGTACTTC

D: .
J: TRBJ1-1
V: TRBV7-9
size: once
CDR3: CASSSRAPNTEAFF
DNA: TGTGCCAGCAGCTCAAGGGCTCCGAACACTGAAGCTTTCTTT

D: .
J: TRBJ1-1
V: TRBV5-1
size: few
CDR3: CASSSGGGRTTEAFF
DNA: TGCGCCAGCAGCTCGGGAGGGGGGAGGACAACTGAAGCTTTCTTT

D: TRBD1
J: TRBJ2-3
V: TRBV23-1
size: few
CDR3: CASPGRDREKDTQYF
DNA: TGCGCCAGCCCCGGCCGGGACAGGGAAAAAGATACGCAGTATTTT

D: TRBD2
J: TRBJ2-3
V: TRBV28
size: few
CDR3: CASGRVPGTDTQYF
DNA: TGTGCCAGCGGGAGGGTACCAGGCACAGATACGCAGTATTTT

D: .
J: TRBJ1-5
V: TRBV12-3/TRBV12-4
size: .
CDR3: CASRPRGQAIKPQHF
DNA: TGTGCCAGCAGGCCCCGGGGGCAGGCCATAAAGCCCCAGCATTTT

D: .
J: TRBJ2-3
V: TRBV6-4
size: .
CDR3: CASSDRRTDASTDTQYF
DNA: TGTGCCAGCAGTGACCGGAGGACGGACGCTAGCACAGATACGCAGTATTTT

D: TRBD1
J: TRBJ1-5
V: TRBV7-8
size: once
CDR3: CASSLRGPGGFASNQPQHF
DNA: TGTGCCAGCAGCTTAAGGGGTCCAGGGGGATTTGCAAGCAATCAGCCCCAGCATTTT

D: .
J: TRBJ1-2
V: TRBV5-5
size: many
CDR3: CASSWGDYGYTF
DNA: TGTGCCAGCAGCTGGGGTGACTATGGCTACACCTTC

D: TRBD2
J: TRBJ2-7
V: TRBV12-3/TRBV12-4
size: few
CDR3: CASSSLAGGREQYF
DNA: TGTGCCAGCAGTAGTCTAGCGGGGGGGCGGGAGCAGTACTTC

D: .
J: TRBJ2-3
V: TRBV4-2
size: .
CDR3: CASSRAVTSISDTQYF
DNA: TGTGCCAGCAGCCGGGCCGTAACTAGCATCTCAGATACGCAGTATTTT

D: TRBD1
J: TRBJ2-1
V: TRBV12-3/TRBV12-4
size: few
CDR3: CASNAPDRDEQFF
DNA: TGTGCCAGCAACGCACCTGACAGGGACGAGCAGTTCTTC

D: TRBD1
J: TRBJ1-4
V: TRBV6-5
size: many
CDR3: CASSYGDRDNEKLFF
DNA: TGTGCCAGCAGTTATGGAGACAGGGATAATGAAAAACTGTTTTTT

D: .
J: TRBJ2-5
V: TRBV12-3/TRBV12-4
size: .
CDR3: CASSLALSGYETQYF
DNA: TGTGCCAGCAGTTTAGCGCTGTCAGGCTATGAGACCCAGTACTTC

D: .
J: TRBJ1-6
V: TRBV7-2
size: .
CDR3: CASSSTVGRNDSPLHF
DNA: TGTGCCAGCAGCTCGACGGTGGGACGAAATGATTCACCCCTCCACTTT

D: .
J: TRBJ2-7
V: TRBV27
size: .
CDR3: CASSLTTAYEQYF
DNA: TGTGCCAGCAGTTTAACGACAGCGTACGAGCAGTACTTC

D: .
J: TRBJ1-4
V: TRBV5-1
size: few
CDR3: CASSAVLSGEKLFF
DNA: TGCGCCAGCAGCGCCGTCTTAAGCGGGGAAAAACTGTTTTTT

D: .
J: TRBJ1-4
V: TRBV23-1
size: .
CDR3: CASSQPQNRETNEKLFF
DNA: TGCGCCAGCAGTCAACCCCAAAACAGGGAGACTAATGAAAAACTGTTTTTT

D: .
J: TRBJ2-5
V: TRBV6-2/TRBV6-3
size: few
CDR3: CASSLDMETQYF
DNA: TGTGCCAGCAGCCTGGATATGGAGACCCAGTACTTC

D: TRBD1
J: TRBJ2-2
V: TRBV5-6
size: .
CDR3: CASSLPGQGRLVDTGELFF
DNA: TGTGCCAGCAGCTTGCCGGGACAGGGTCGATTGGTTGACACCGGGGAGCTGTTTTTT

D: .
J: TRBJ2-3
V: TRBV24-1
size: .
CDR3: CATSAPDGGSTDTQYF
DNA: TGTGCCACCAGTGCCCCTGATGGGGGGAGCACAGATACGCAGTATTTT

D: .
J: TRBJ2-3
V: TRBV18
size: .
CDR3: CASSPALASTDTQYF
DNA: TGTGCCAGCTCACCAGCTCTAGCGTCGACAGATACGCAGTATTTT

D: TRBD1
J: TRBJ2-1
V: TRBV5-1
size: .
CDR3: CASMTGEYNEQFF
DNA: TGCGCCAGCATGACAGGGGAGTACAATGAGCAGTTCTTC

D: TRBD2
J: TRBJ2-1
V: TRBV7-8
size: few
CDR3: CASRLTSGGAWNEQFF
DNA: TGTGCCAGCAGATTGACTAGCGGGGGGGCTTGGAATGAGCAGTTCTTC

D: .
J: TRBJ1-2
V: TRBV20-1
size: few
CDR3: CSARGRVSGYTF
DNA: TGCAGTGCTAGAGGCAGGGTATCTGGCTACACCTTC

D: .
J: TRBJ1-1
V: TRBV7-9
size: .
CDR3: CASSHPGPGAEAFF
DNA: TGTGCCAGCAGCCACCCTGGGCCGGGAGCTGAAGCTTTCTTT

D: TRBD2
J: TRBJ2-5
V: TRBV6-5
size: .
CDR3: CASSAQRGTETQYF
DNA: TGTGCCAGCAGTGCACAGCGGGGTACAGAGACCCAGTACTTC

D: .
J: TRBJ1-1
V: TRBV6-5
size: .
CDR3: CASSYRSEGTEAFF
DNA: TGTGCCAGCAGTTACCGGTCAGAAGGCACTGAAGCTTTCTTT

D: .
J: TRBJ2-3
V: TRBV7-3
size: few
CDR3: CASSGGPNRDTQYF
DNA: TGTGCCAGCTCCGGGGGGCCTAACAGAGATACGCAGTATTTT

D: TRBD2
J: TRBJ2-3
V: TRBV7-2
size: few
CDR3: CATSGGSGTDTQYF
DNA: TGTGCCACCAGCGGGGGCTCTGGCACAGATACGCAGTATTTT

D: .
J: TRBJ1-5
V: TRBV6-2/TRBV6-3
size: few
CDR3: CASSYFSGSQHF
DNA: TGTGCCAGCAGTTACTTCTCCGGATCCCAGCATTTT

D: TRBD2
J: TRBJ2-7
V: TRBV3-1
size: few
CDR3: CASSHDQASGGFDEQYF
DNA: TGTGCCAGCAGCCATGATCAGGCTAGCGGGGGCTTCGACGAGCAGTACTTC

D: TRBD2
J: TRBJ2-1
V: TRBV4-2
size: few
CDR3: CASSQVPHQRGTYNEQFF
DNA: TGTGCCAGCAGCCAAGTCCCCCACCAGCGGGGGACCTACAATGAGCAGTTCTTC

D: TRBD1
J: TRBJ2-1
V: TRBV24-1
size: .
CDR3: CATADRGGNEQFF
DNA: TGTGCCACCGCCGACAGGGGCGGTAATGAGCAGTTCTTC

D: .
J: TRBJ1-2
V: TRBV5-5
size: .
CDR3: CASSLLNTARYGYTF
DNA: TGTGCCAGCAGCCTCCTCAACACCGCACGCTATGGCTACACCTTC

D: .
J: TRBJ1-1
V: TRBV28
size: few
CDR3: CASSSADTGTAFF
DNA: TGTGCCAGCAGTTCCGCCGATACAGGGACGGCTTTCTTT

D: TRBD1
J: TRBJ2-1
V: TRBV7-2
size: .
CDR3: CASSSGQGARNEQFF
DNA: TGTGCCAGCAGCAGCGGGCAGGGGGCGCGGAATGAGCAGTTCTTC

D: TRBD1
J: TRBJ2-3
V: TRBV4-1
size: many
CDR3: CASSQVDRVTDTQYF
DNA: TGCGCCAGCAGCCAAGTTGACAGGGTCACAGATACGCAGTATTTT

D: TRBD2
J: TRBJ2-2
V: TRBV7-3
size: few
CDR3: CASSSSGGKRGYFANTGELFF
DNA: TGTGCCAGCAGCTCCTCCGGGGGAAAGCGGGGTTATTTCGCGAACACCGGGGAGCTGTTTTTT

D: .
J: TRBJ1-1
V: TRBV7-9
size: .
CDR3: CASSLGFRAEAFF
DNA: TGTGCCAGCAGCTTAGGATTTAGGGCTGAAGCTTTCTTT

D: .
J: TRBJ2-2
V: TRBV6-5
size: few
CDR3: CASSNTYDPNTGELFF
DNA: TGTGCCAGCAGTAACACCTATGACCCGAACACCGGGGAGCTGTTTTTT

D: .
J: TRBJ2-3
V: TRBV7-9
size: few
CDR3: CASSASVDTQYF
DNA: TGTGCCAGCAGCGCCTCGGTAGATACGCAGTATTTT

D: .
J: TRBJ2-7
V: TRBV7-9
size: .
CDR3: CASSLNVPYEQYF
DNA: TGTGCCAGCAGCTTAAATGTACCCTACGAGCAGTACTTC

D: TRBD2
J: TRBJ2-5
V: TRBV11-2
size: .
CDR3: CASSLGAGGPIETQYF
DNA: TGTGCCAGCAGCTTGGGAGCGGGGGGGCCCATTGAGACCCAGTACTTC

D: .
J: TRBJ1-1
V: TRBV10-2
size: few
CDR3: CASSSQGFSTEAFF
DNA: TGCGCCAGCAGTTCACAGGGATTCTCAACTGAAGCTTTCTTT

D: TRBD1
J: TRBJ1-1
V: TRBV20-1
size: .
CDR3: CRADRDAMNTEAFF
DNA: TGCAGAGCTGACAGGGATGCCATGAACACTGAAGCTTTCTTT

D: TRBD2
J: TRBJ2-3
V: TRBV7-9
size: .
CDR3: CASSLDLGLAGVDTQYF
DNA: TGTGCCAGCAGCTTAGATCTCGGACTAGCAGGGGTCGATACGCAGTATTTT

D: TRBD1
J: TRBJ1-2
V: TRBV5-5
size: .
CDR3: CASSSRDRTYYGYTF
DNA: TGTGCCAGCAGCTCCCGGGACAGAACGTACTATGGCTACACCTTC

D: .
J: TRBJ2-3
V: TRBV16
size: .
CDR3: CASSQLSVTDTQYF
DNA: TGTGCCAGCAGCCAATTATCAGTAACAGATACGCAGTATTTT